This is a list of T cell receptor beta chains from one sample in a study of breast tumors, draining lymph nodes, adjacent tissues. TCRdb reanalysed the multiplex PCR reads using MiXCR and keeps one entry per CDR3 protein. Found here are 90,000 to 120,000 distinct CDR3 sequences, around 20% of them singletons; the top ten hold around 1.2%. Sequencing was carried out using axillary lymph node tissue. The receptors originated from a female donor with breast cancer. Some clones in this sample may be carry-over from other donors' samples. CDR3s include the opening cysteine and the closing phenylalanine or tryptophan. D genes are given only for firm matches. Clone size is stated in some rows and not others, as once, few, many or a class when expanded.

V: TRBV4-1
D: NA
size: many
J: TRBJ2-7
CDR3: CASSQKNTVEQYF
DNA: TGCGCCAGCAGCCAAAAAAACACTGTCGAGCAGTACTTC

V: TRBV15
D: TRBD1
size: many
J: TRBJ1-2
CDR3: CATSRDGDSYGYTF
DNA: TGTGCCACCAGCAGAGATGGGGACAGCTATGGCTACACCTTC

V: TRBV5-6
D: NA
size: NA
J: TRBJ2-3
CDR3: CASSLASTSRGDTQYF
DNA: TGTGCCAGCAGCTTGGCCTCGACTAGCAGGGGAGATACGCAGTATTTT

V: TRBV19
D: TRBD1
size: many
J: TRBJ2-5
CDR3: CASSFLGTAQETQYF
DNA: TGTGCCAGTAGTTTTCTTGGGACAGCCCAAGAGACCCAGTACTTC

V: TRBV5-1
D: TRBD2
size: many
J: TRBJ2-1
CDR3: CASSPSGKYNEQFF
DNA: TGCGCCAGCAGCCCTAGCGGGAAGTACAATGAGCAGTTCTTC

V: TRBV5-1
D: TRBD2
size: NA
J: TRBJ2-5
CDR3: CASSFNLAGGEETRYF
DNA: TGCGCCAGCAGCTTCAACTTAGCGGGGGGGGAGGAGACCCGGTACTTC

V: TRBV11-3
D: NA
size: many
J: TRBJ2-2
CDR3: CASSLGPSDGELFF
DNA: TGTGCCAGCAGCTTAGGCCCCTCGGACGGGGAGCTGTTTTTT

V: TRBV6-5
D: NA
size: many
J: TRBJ2-7
CDR3: CASSYFSPNSYEQYF
DNA: TGTGCCAGCAGTTACTTTTCCCCGAACTCCTACGAGCAGTACTTC

V: TRBV7-3
D: TRBD1
size: many
J: TRBJ2-5
CDR3: CASSPTGVRETQYF
DNA: TGTGCCAGCAGCCCAACAGGGGTCCGGGAGACCCAGTACTTC

V: TRBV24-1
D: NA
size: many
J: TRBJ2-3
CDR3: CATSDFGGWGTDTQYF
DNA: TGTGCCACCAGTGATTTCGGGGGCTGGGGCACAGATACGCAGTATTTT

V: TRBV2
D: NA
size: many
J: TRBJ2-3
CDR3: CASSEKNRLSTDTQYF
DNA: TGTGCCAGCAGTGAAAAGAACAGGTTGAGCACAGATACGCAGTATTTT

V: TRBV7-2
D: NA
size: many
J: TRBJ2-7
CDR3: CASSSPLDVYEQYF
DNA: TGTGCCAGCAGCTCGCCGTTAGACGTCTACGAGCAGTACTTC

V: TRBV7-9
D: NA
size: many
J: TRBJ1-2
CDR3: CASSPDVGGYGYTF
DNA: TGTGCCAGCAGCCCCGACGTTGGGGGCTATGGCTACACCTTC

V: TRBV10-3
D: NA
size: NA
J: TRBJ2-7
CDR3: CTISEWTLDHEQYF
DNA: TGTACCATCAGTGAGTGGACACTTGACCACGAGCAGTACTTC

V: TRBV3-1
D: NA
size: many
J: TRBJ2-3
CDR3: CASSQALVLDGGTQYF
DNA: TGTGCCAGCAGCCAAGCACTAGTTCTTGATGGGGGTACGCAGTATTTT

V: TRBV9
D: NA
size: many
J: TRBJ1-5
CDR3: CASSGRGGSNQPQHF
DNA: TGTGCCAGCAGCGGTCGAGGAGGGAGCAATCAGCCCCAGCATTTT

V: TRBV11-2
D: NA
size: NA
J: TRBJ2-2
CDR3: CASSLESRNTGELFF
DNA: TGTGCCAGCAGCTTAGAGTCCAGAAACACCGGGGAGCTGTTTTTT

V: TRBV11-2
D: TRBD1
size: many
J: TRBJ1-2
CDR3: CASSRDRVTYGYTF
DNA: TGTGCCAGCAGCAGGGACAGGGTCACCTATGGCTACACCTTC

V: TRBV6-1
D: TRBD2
size: NA
J: TRBJ2-1
CDR3: CASLREIVGYNEQFF
DNA: TGTGCCAGCTTGCGGGAGATAGTTGGGTACAATGAGCAGTTCTTC

V: TRBV2
D: NA
size: many
J: TRBJ1-5
CDR3: CASSRNFASSGPDQPQHF
DNA: TGTGCCAGCAGTCGAAACTTCGCCTCTTCCGGCCCGGATCAGCCCCAGCATTTT

V: TRBV28
D: NA
size: few
J: TRBJ1-2
CDR3: CASRFEYGYTF
DNA: TGTGCCAGCAGGTTCGAATATGGCTACACCTTC

V: TRBV29-1
D: TRBD2
size: many
J: TRBJ2-3
CDR3: CSVGEGRGTYTQYF
DNA: TGCAGCGTAGGGGAGGGACGGGGCACTTATACGCAGTATTTT

V: TRBV5-6
D: NA
size: many
J: TRBJ2-7
CDR3: CASSVRDRDTYEQYF
DNA: TGTGCCAGCAGCGTCCGGGACCGAGATACCTACGAGCAGTACTTC

V: TRBV2
D: NA
size: many
J: TRBJ1-4
CDR3: CASTLGAATNEKLFF
DNA: TGTGCCAGCACACTGGGGGCTGCAACTAATGAAAAACTGTTTTTT

V: TRBV14
D: NA
size: many
J: TRBJ2-6
CDR3: CASSQDGGRANVLTF
DNA: TGTGCCAGCAGCCAAGACGGGGGTCGGGCCAACGTCCTGACTTTC

V: TRBV29-1
D: NA
size: many
J: TRBJ2-7
CDR3: CSVGQSPYEQYF
DNA: TGCAGCGTTGGACAGTCACCCTACGAGCAGTACTTC

V: TRBV9
D: TRBD2
size: many
J: TRBJ2-1
CDR3: CASSVALGRAFDEQFF
DNA: TGTGCCAGCAGCGTAGCTCTCGGGAGGGCTTTCGATGAGCAGTTCTTC

V: TRBV7-9
D: NA
size: many
J: TRBJ2-5
CDR3: CASRYTGNQETQYF
DNA: TGTGCCAGCAGATATACAGGGAACCAAGAGACCCAGTACTTC

V: TRBV5-4
D: NA
size: many
J: TRBJ1-4
CDR3: CASSPAVNEKLFF
DNA: TGTGCCAGCAGCCCTGCAGTTAATGAAAAACTGTTTTTT

V: TRBV9
D: TRBD2
size: NA
J: TRBJ2-1
CDR3: CASSVASSGSSYNEQFF
DNA: TGTGCCAGCAGCGTAGCGTCGAGCGGGAGCTCCTACAATGAGCAGTTCTTC

V: TRBV7-8
D: NA
size: many
J: TRBJ1-6
CDR3: CASSLEIGPSPLHF
DNA: TGTGCCAGCAGCTTAGAAATCGGTCCGTCACCCCTCCACTTT

V: TRBV7-9
D: TRBD1
size: many
J: TRBJ1-2
CDR3: CASSVGPGQGYYGYTF
DNA: TGTGCCAGCAGCGTAGGTCCGGGACAGGGGTACTATGGCTACACCTTC

V: TRBV20-1
D: TRBD1
size: many
J: TRBJ1-2
CDR3: CSAQDREYGYTF
DNA: TGCAGTGCCCAAGACAGGGAATATGGCTACACCTTC

V: TRBV2
D: NA
size: many
J: TRBJ2-1
CDR3: CASIILKVGQFF
DNA: TGTGCCAGCATCATCCTTAAGGTGGGGCAGTTCTTC

V: TRBV9
D: NA
size: many
J: TRBJ2-2
CDR3: CASSAKGGELFF
DNA: TGTGCCAGCAGCGCCAAAGGCGGGGAGCTGTTTTTT

V: TRBV12-3/TRBV12-4
D: NA
size: many
J: TRBJ1-3
CDR3: CASSFGGRGNTIYF
DNA: TGTGCCAGCAGTTTTGGTGGGCGGGGAAACACCATATATTTT

V: TRBV9
D: NA
size: many
J: TRBJ1-2
CDR3: CASSVETVGYGYTF
DNA: TGTGCCAGCAGCGTCGAAACAGTAGGGTATGGCTACACCTTC

V: TRBV20-1
D: NA
size: many
J: TRBJ1-4
CDR3: CSARGGGEKLFF
DNA: TGCAGTGCTAGAGGGGGGGGGGAAAAACTGTTTTTT

V: TRBV9
D: NA
size: many
J: TRBJ2-1
CDR3: CASSVFGGNEQFF
DNA: TGTGCCAGCAGCGTATTCGGGGGCAATGAGCAGTTCTTC

V: TRBV2
D: NA
size: many
J: TRBJ2-1
CDR3: CASTETGSNEQFF
DNA: TGTGCCAGCACCGAAACAGGTAGCAATGAGCAGTTCTTC

V: TRBV7-9
D: TRBD1
size: many
J: TRBJ2-5
CDR3: CASIRTGAPRETQYF
DNA: TGTGCCAGCATCCGGACAGGGGCGCCTAGGGAGACCCAGTACTTC

V: TRBV6-1
D: TRBD2
size: many
J: TRBJ2-7
CDR3: CASRASGRAWEQYF
DNA: TGTGCCAGCAGAGCCAGCGGGAGGGCCTGGGAGCAGTACTTC

V: TRBV20-1
D: TRBD2
size: NA
J: TRBJ2-3
CDR3: CSARDSSGSPDTQYF
DNA: TGCAGTGCTAGAGATTCTAGCGGGAGCCCAGATACGCAGTATTTT

V: TRBV7-3
D: NA
size: many
J: TRBJ2-1
CDR3: CASSLIPLGSSYNEQFF
DNA: TGTGCCAGCAGCTTAATCCCTCTAGGGAGCTCCTACAATGAGCAGTTCTTC

V: TRBV12-3/TRBV12-4
D: TRBD1
size: NA
J: TRBJ2-2
CDR3: CASTLTGGWTGELFF
DNA: TGTGCCAGCACCCTGACAGGGGGCTGGACCGGGGAGCTGTTTTTT

V: TRBV10-2
D: TRBD1
size: many
J: TRBJ2-6
CDR3: CASTKDRGLSYSGANVLTF
DNA: TGCGCCAGCACCAAAGACAGGGGGCTATCATACTCTGGGGCCAACGTCCTGACTTTC

V: TRBV29-1
D: NA
size: many
J: TRBJ2-2
CDR3: CSVEGGGARTGELFF
DNA: TGCAGCGTTGAAGGTGGGGGGGCTCGAACCGGGGAGCTGTTTTTT

V: TRBV7-3
D: TRBD2
size: many
J: TRBJ2-1
CDR3: CASSLGLAGAGSYNEQFF
DNA: TGTGCCAGCAGCTTAGGCTTAGCGGGAGCGGGCTCCTACAATGAGCAGTTCTTC

V: TRBV20-1
D: NA
size: many
J: TRBJ2-5
CDR3: CSATPGSGETQYF
DNA: TGCAGTGCTACCCCAGGGTCCGGGGAGACCCAGTACTTC

V: TRBV6-6
D: TRBD1
size: many
J: TRBJ1-4
CDR3: CASRGQGLEKLFF
DNA: TGTGCCAGCAGGGGACAGGGTCTGGAAAAACTGTTTTTT

V: TRBV29-1
D: TRBD2
size: many
J: TRBJ2-3
CDR3: CSVDIAGRTDTQYF
DNA: TGCAGCGTTGACATAGCGGGGCGCACAGATACGCAGTATTTT